What follows are 16 T cell receptor beta chains derived from one specimen sequenced in a study of spatial heterogeneity in lung cancer. TCRdb analysed the 5' RACE reads with MiXCR anew, one entry per CDR3 protein. The data show roughly 190 distinct CDR3 sequences, 25% to 30% seen once. As for time point: sample taken at primary tumor resection. Source: normal lung tissue next to the tumor, taken at surgery. These receptors all come from a male donor with early-stage non-small cell lung cancer.

The chain joins TRBV20-1 to TRBJ1-5; D is unresolved. The CDR3 has 13 amino acids. From germline, CDR1 is DFQATT and CDR2 SNEGSKA (reference sequence). V gave up 2 bases and J gave up 0 bases, with 5 bases separating them. The chain's CDR3 is CSARRNSNQPQHF. The CDR3 DNA reads TGCAGTGCTAGAAGAAATAGCAATCAGCCCCAGCATTTT.

This clonotype counts as large (0.1 to 1%). This sequence joins TRBV29-1 and TRBJ2-1; the D is unclear. The CDR3 has 12 amino acids. In germline, CDR1 is SQVTM, CDR2 ANQGSEA. V lost 4 bases to trimming and J lost 6 bases, with 10 bases between them. CDR3 protein: CSVGSKGNEQFF. The CDR3 DNA sequence: TGCAGCGTTGGATCTAAAGGCAATGAGCAGTTCTTC.

By its share, this clonotype is large (0.1 to 1%). This chain links TRBV27 with TRBJ2-1, with 7 positions matching TRBD2. The trim removed 2 bases at V and 0 bases at J, leaving 10 bases unmatched. From germline, CDR1 is MNHEY and CDR2 SMNVEV (reference sequence). This CDR3 region has 18 residues. The CDR3 region is CASSLDPGLISSYNEQFF. The CDR3 coding sequence is TGTGCCAGCAGTTTAGACCCGGGACTAATCAGCTCCTACAATGAGCAGTTCTTC.

This clonotype is deemed hyperexpanded. The rearrangement joins TRBV5-4 to TRBJ1-2; D is undetermined. Germline CDR1 reads SGHNT; CDR2 reads YYREEE (reference sequence). The ends were cut back, 4 bases at V and 8 bases at J, with 12 bases in the middle. The CDR3 loop spans 12 amino acids. The chain's CDR3 is CASSKTGIGYTF. CDR3 sequence (DNA): TGTGCCAGCAGCAAGACGGGGATCGGCTACACCTTC.

This clonotype was recorded a few times. The chain joins TRBV4-2 to TRBJ1-2; D remains ambiguous. The CDR3 spans 16 residues. In germline, CDR1 is LGHNA, CDR2 YNFKEQ. The V gene lost 0 bases and the J gene lost 1 base, with 12 bases spanning the gap. The CDR3 here is CASSQDVGKSNYGYTF. CDR3 coding DNA: TGTGCCAGCAGCCAAGATGTGGGGAAAAGTAACTATGGCTACACCTTC.

This clonotype qualifies as hyperexpanded. V gene TRBV7-2 combines with J gene TRBJ1-5, with D hard to call. The CDR3 runs 16 residues. Germline CDR1 and CDR2: SGHTA and FQGNSA. Trimming took 1 base from V and 4 from J, leaving 14 bases between them. CDR3 sequence reads: CASSLGLGFGNQPQHF. DNA of the CDR3: TGTGCCAGCAGCTTAGGACTGGGATTTGGAAATCAGCCCCAGCATTTT.

The J gene is TRBJ2-6, the V gene TRBV30; D is unclear. The CDR3 is 15 residues long. V lost 0 bases to trimming and J lost 0 bases, with 6 bases between them. Germline V gene sequence: CDR1 GTSNPN, CDR2 SVGIG (reference sequence). The CDR3 reads CAWSVLGSGANVLTF. DNA for the CDR3: TGTGCCTGGAGTGTACTCGGCTCTGGGGCCAACGTCCTGACTTTC.

This clonotype showed up just a few times. The V and J genes are TRBV7-9 and TRBJ1-2; D possibly corresponds to TRBD1 (6 bases). Trimming cost V 0 bases and J 12 bases, with 17 bases left between them. Germline CDR1 SEHNR, CDR2 FQNEAQ (reference sequence). This CDR3 spans 14 amino acids. Here the CDR3 reads CASSLASGGGRNTF. The CDR3 nucleotides are TGTGCCAGCAGCTTAGCTTCCGGCGGGGGGCGGAACACCTTC. Based on the CDR3 plus reference TRBV7-9 and TRBJ1-2, the full variable domain is DTGVSQNPRHKITKRGQNVTFRCDPISEHNRLYWYRQTLGQGPEFLTYFQNEAQLEKSRLLSDRFSAERPKGSFSTLEIQRTEQGDSAMYLCASSLASGGGRNTFGSGTRLTVV.

This clonotype was detected only a few times. The J gene is TRBJ1-1, the V gene TRBV7-3; possible D gene TRBD1, 6 bases. The CDR3 is 16 residues long. Germline loops: CDR1 SGHTA, CDR2 FQGTGA. The V gene lost 0 bases and the J gene lost 4 bases, with 15 bases spanning the gap. This chain's CDR3 is CASSLTAGALGTEAFF. The CDR3 nucleotides read TGTGCCAGCAGCTTAACGGCAGGGGCGCTGGGCACTGAAGCTTTCTTT.

V usage is TRBV7-7 and J usage is TRBJ2-2; tentative D call: TRBD1 (6 bases). V lost 5 bases, J lost 1 base, and 8 bases lay in between. The length of the CDR3 is 14 residues. Germline loops: CDR1 SSHAT, CDR2 FNYEAQ (reference sequence). The DNA of the CDR3 is TGTGCCAGCAGCATGGGACAGAACACCGGGGAGCTGTTTTTT. Translated: CASSMGQNTGELFF.

V usage is TRBV7-9 and J usage is TRBJ1-2; D might be TRBD1 (5 bases). This CDR3 contains 15 residues. V was pared by 0 bases and J by 2 bases, with 10 bases between. Germline values: CDR1 SEHNR, CDR2 FQNEAQ (reference sequence). The CDR3 loop is CASSLAATDNYGYTF. CDR3 sequence (DNA): TGTGCCAGCAGCTTAGCGGCGACAGACAACTATGGCTACACCTTC.

This clonotype is deemed large. The chain has TRBV10-1 and TRBJ2-1; 7 bases fit TRBD2. CDR3 size: 14 residues. Germline V lookup: CDR1 WNHNN, CDR2 SYGVQD (reference sequence). With V trimmed by 6 bases and J by 0 bases, 2 bases remained unmatched. As DNA, the CDR3 is TGCGCCAGCAGCGGCGGGAGCTCCTACAATGAGCAGTTCTTC. Residues: CASSGGSSYNEQFF.

This clonotype ranks as hyperexpanded. This chain joins TRBV20-1 and TRBJ2-1; possibly TRBD2 for D (7 bases). The CDR3 covers 14 residues. Germline-derived CDR1 and CDR2 are DFQATT and SNEGSKA (reference sequence). V was trimmed by 2 bases and J by 0 bases, leaving 8 bases between them. CDR3 DNA: TGCAGTGCTAGACGGGGGGCCTCCTACAATGAGCAGTTCTTC. Translating gives CSARRGASYNEQFF.

This clonotype was recorded only once. The rearrangement uses TRBV2 and TRBJ2-7, with 10 bases aligning to TRBD2. The CDR3 length is 15 residues. Germline CDR1 SNHLY, CDR2 FYNNEI. With V trimmed by 9 bases and J by 1 base, 9 bases remained unmatched. The DNA for the CDR3 is TGTGCCAGATCAGGGGCTAGCGGGGGATCCTACGAGCAGTACTTC. Translated: CARSGASGGSYEQYF.

By proportion, this clonotype is large. The rearrangement links TRBV24-1 to TRBJ2-7; TRBD1 might be the D (5 bases). The V gene lost 3 bases and the J gene lost 3 bases, with 11 bases spanning the gap. This CDR3 has 14 residues. Germline V gene data show CDR1 as KGHDR and CDR2 as SFDVKD. The CDR3 sequence is CATSDEADSYEQYF. DNA for the CDR3: TGTGCCACCAGTGATGAGGCAGACAGCTACGAGCAGTACTTC.

In its sample, this clonotype ranks as hyperexpanded. The chain combines TRBV5-1 with TRBJ1-1; possible D gene TRBD1, 6 bases. V was shortened by 4 bases and J by 0 bases, with 7 bases between the two germline ends. This CDR3 contains 13 residues. Germline CDR1 is SGHRS and CDR2 is YFSETQ. The CDR3: CASSAGVNTEAFF. The CDR3 nucleotides read TGCGCCAGCAGCGCAGGGGTGAACACTGAAGCTTTCTTT.